This T cell receptor (beta chain) originates from a study of molecular identifiers for immune sequencing clone quantification. Study findings and constraints: The share of molecules held by clones above 20 RNA copies was over 99% in effector cells and under 1% in naive cells. Identical TCR molecules can share a barcode, and this sharing could underestimate highly expanded clone sizes.

Naive CD8 T cells were picked out by sorting for CD8+CD4-CCR7+CD45RA+. The sample holds a few counts of this clonotype. Its antigen is undetermined. In preparing bulk TCR libraries, previously described methods and listed TCR primers were used. MiXCR, run by TCRdb on the PCR reads, gives a single entry per CDR3 protein. The table includes about 68,000 distinct CDR3 sequences, roughly 20% detected once. Sample: naive CD8+ T cells from blood, with Jurkat cell RNA spiked in. The sample's subset: FACS-sorted CD8+CD4-CCR7+CD45RA+ naive T cells. The sequence was obtained from a human donor in good health. Some libraries in this study had Jurkat cell RNA spiked in.

The CDR3 sequence is CASSSGTGLYNEQFF. In nucleotides, the CDR3 is TGTGCCAGCAGCTCCGGGACAGGGCTATACAATGAGCAGTTCTTC. The chain joins TRBV7-3 to TRBJ2-1; TRBD1 agrees at 9 bases. This CDR3 contains 15 residues. The V gene's germline CDR1 is SGHTA and CDR2 FQGTGA. Trimming at V came to 4 bases and at J to 4 bases, leaving 5 bases not matched to a gene.